These 8 T cell receptor beta chains share one sample of origin, sequenced in a study of Graves' ophthalmopathy and Graves' hyperthyroidism. Amplification targeted the TCR beta CDR3 regions, with RNA transcripts as the source material. In the first round, RT-PCR was carried out with HTBI primers, and a multiplex PCR formed the second round. TCRdb independently ran MiXCR on the multiplex PCR reads; one entry per CDR3 protein. The data contain tens of thousands of distinct CDR3 sequences, around 50% of them singletons. Material: peripheral blood. The receptor set was obtained from an adult man with Graves' ophthalmopathy.

This clonotype occurred many times. The V call is TRBV20-1, the J call TRBJ1-3; D gene unclear. CDR3 size: 13 residues. V was shortened by 2 bases and J by 0 bases, with 5 bases between the two germline ends. Per the germline V gene, CDR1 is DFQATT and CDR2 is SNEGSKA (reference sequence). DNA for the CDR3: TGCAGTGCTAGACAGAGCTCTGGAAACACCATATATTTT. It translates to CSARQSSGNTIYF.

This clonotype was found many times. The V call is TRBV2, the J call TRBJ2-5, with TRBD2 identical over 11 bases. From germline, CDR1 is SNHLY and CDR2 FYNNEI. The J segment lost 1 base and the V segment lost 1 base, leaving 5 bases of the junction unmatched. The CDR3 is 17 residues long. The CDR3 sequence is CASSEGVLAGGQETQYF. Written as DNA, the CDR3 is TGTGCCAGCAGTGAAGGGGTGCTAGCGGGAGGCCAAGAGACCCAGTACTTC.

With regard to this clonotype: A single base separates this from a much larger clone, so it may be a read error. This chain links TRBV7-3 with TRBJ2-3; a weak D match, TRBD1 (6 bases). From germline, CDR1 is SGHTA and CDR2 FQGTGA. This CDR3 is built from 15 residues. The CDR3 reads CASSSRTRRTDTRYF. The CDR3, as DNA: TGTGCCAGCAGCTCACGAACCAGGAGGACAGATACGCGGTATTTT. The variable domain in full, with the rest retrieved from reference TRBV7-3 and TRBJ2-3, is GAGVSQTPSNKVTEKGKYVELRCDPISGHTALYWYRQSLGQGPEFLIYFQGTGAADDSGLPNDRFFAVRPEGSVSTLKIQRTERGDSAVYLCASSSRTRRTDTRYFGPGTRLTVL.

This clonotype was picked up many times. The rearrangement joins TRBV12-3 or TRBV12-4 to TRBJ2-7; the D gene is possibly TRBD2 (5 bases). The ends were cut back, 6 bases at V and 6 bases at J, with 12 bases in the middle. There are 12 residues in the CDR3. The DNA for the CDR3 is TGTGCCAGCAGCCCCACCGGGGTCGAGCAGTACTTC. This translates into CASSPTGVEQYF.

This clonotype turned up a few times. This chain connects TRBV30 to TRBJ2-3; TRBD2 might be the D (5 bases). The CDR3 extends over 13 amino acids. Germline CDR1 is GTSNPN and CDR2 is SVGIG (reference sequence). V was cut by 0 bases and J by 1 base, with 5 bases left in between. The CDR3 coding sequence is TGTGCCTGGAGTGTACTAGGCACAGATACGCAGTATTTT. It yields the protein CAWSVLGTDTQYF.

CDR3 in DNA: TGTGCCAGTAGTACCAAGGGCTATGAAAAACTGTTTTTT. This encodes CASSTKGYEKLFF. The J gene is TRBJ1-4, the V gene TRBV19; D ambiguous. Germline loops: CDR1 LNHDA, CDR2 SQIVND (reference sequence). V lost 4 bases, J lost 6 bases, and 9 bases lay in between. CDR3 size: 13 residues.

This chain joins TRBV19 and TRBJ2-3; 10 bases are a match to TRBD2. There are 15 residues in the CDR3. The V segment lost 9 bases and the J segment 1 base; nucleotides outside the gene matches: 7. Germline CDR1 and CDR2: LNHDA and SQIVND (reference sequence). CDR3: CASRDGTSGTDTQYF. The CDR3 coding sequence is TGTGCCAGCCGCGACGGGACTAGCGGCACAGATACGCAGTATTTT.

Note on this clonotype: The conserved final phenylalanine or tryptophan is absent from the CDR3, which likely points to a read error. The chain has TRBV20-1 and TRBJ2-5; no clear D. This CDR3 comprises 13 residues. Germline V gives CDR1 DFQATT, CDR2 SNEGSKA (reference sequence). CDR3 protein: CSVREWLKETQYS. CDR3 DNA sequence: TGCAGTGTTAGAGAATGGCTCAAAGAGACCCAGTACTCC.